Listed below are T cell receptor beta chains from one sample, sequenced in a study of control samples from healthy donors and cancer patients. Profiled with immunoSEQ multiplex PCR; TCRdb holds only in-frame clones, not every one. The sample lists approximately 120,000 clones, roughly 91% occurring once. The specimen sequenced was blood. The receptors shown here come from a woman aged 45-65 years in good health. Both conserved end residues are part of each CDR3. D genes are given only for firm matches. Not every row has a clone size; where given, it reads once, few, many or a size class.

once	TRBD1	TRBV10-3	TRBJ1-1	CAISSGQGNTEAFF	TGTGCCATCAGTTCCGGACAGGGAAACACTGAAGCTTTCTTT
-	TRBD1	TRBV4-2	TRBJ1-3	CASSQGTGAGNTIYF	TGTGCCAGCAGCCAAGGGACAGGGGCTGGAAACACCATATATTTT
-	-	TRBV7-2	TRBJ2-1	CASSNRAGNNEQFF	TGTGCCAGCAGCAATCGGGCGGGAAACAATGAGCAGTTCTTC
-	TRBD1	TRBV24-1	TRBJ1-4	CATSDPTGGKEKLFF	TGTGCCACCAGTGATCCGACAGGGGGGAAAGAAAAACTGTTTTTT
-	-	TRBV4-3	TRBJ2-1	CASSQGQVSSEQFF	TGCGCCAGCAGCCAAGGACAGGTGTCTTCTGAGCAGTTCTTC
-	TRBD1	TRBV5-4	TRBJ2-3	CASSLRGGGPTDTQYF	TGTGCCAGCAGCCTCCGAGGGGGCGGCCCCACAGATACGCAGTATTTT
-	-	TRBV30	TRBJ2-1	CAWDSNEQFF	TGTGCCTGGGACAGCAATGAGCAGTTCTTC
-	-	TRBV7-3	TRBJ1-4	CASSLKGGEKLFF	TGTGCCAGCAGCTTAAAGGGAGGAGAAAAACTGTTTTTT
-	TRBD1	TRBV29-1	TRBJ1-2	CSVVEGANYGYTF	TGCAGCGTTGTAGAGGGGGCGAACTATGGCTACACCTTC
-	-	TRBV7-3	TRBJ2-2	CASSFNGAPVGDTGELFF	TGTGCCAGCAGCTTTAACGGAGCCCCTGTGGGGGATACCGGGGAGCTGTTTTTT
-	TRBD2	TRBV5-1	TRBJ2-1	CASSLASGGANEQFF	TGCGCCAGCAGCCTTGCTAGCGGGGGGGCCAATGAGCAGTTCTTC
-	TRBD2	TRBV25-1	TRBJ2-1	CASRLAGNNEQFF	TGTGCCAGCAGACTAGCGGGGAACAATGAGCAGTTCTTC
-	-	TRBV5-6	TRBJ1-2	CASSPGSDFNYGYTF	TGTGCCAGCAGCCCGGGGTCGGATTTTAACTATGGCTACACCTTC
-	TRBD1	TRBV30	TRBJ1-3	CAWLPPPGQVPGTSGNTIYF	TGTGCCTGGTTGCCCCCCCCGGGACAGGTCCCAGGGACGTCTGGAAACACCATATATTTT
-	-	TRBV27	TRBJ1-3	CASSLRLGNTIYF	TGTGCCAGCAGTTTACGCCTTGGAAACACCATATATTTT
-	-	TRBV21-1	TRBJ1-2	CARLCPMGGYTF	TGTGCCAGATTGTGCCCTATGGGTGGCTACACCTTC
-	-	TRBV18	TRBJ1-2	CASSGGDRPGSNYGYTF	TGTGCCAGCTCAGGAGGGGATCGGCCAGGGTCTAACTATGGCTACACCTTC
-	TRBD2	TRBV10-2	TRBJ2-3	CASSEIAGRTDTQYF	TGCGCCAGCAGTGAGATAGCGGGACGCACAGATACGCAGTATTTT
-	TRBD1	TRBV2	TRBJ2-7	CASSEATGWYEQYF	TGTGCCAGCAGTGAAGCGACAGGGTGGTACGAGCAGTACTTC
-	-	TRBV27	TRBJ2-1	CASSLTNLATRSYNEQFF	TGTGCCAGCAGTCTCACTAATCTAGCGACCCGCTCCTACAATGAGCAGTTCTTC
once	-	TRBV3-1/TRBV3-2	TRBJ1-3	CASSWGKRGSGNTIYF	TGTGCCAGCAGCTGGGGAAAAAGGGGCTCTGGAAACACCATATATTTT
-	TRBD1	TRBV30	TRBJ1-5	CAWSEGQVDQPQHF	TGTGCCTGGAGTGAAGGACAGGTGGATCAGCCCCAGCATTTT
-	-	TRBV3-1/TRBV3-2	TRBJ2-1	CASSPTSTYNEQFF	TGTGCCAGCAGCCCGACTAGTACCTACAATGAGCAGTTCTTC
-	-	TRBV10-1	TRBJ2-1	CASSEVFNEQFF	TGCGCCAGCAGTGAGGTTTTCAATGAGCAGTTCTTC
-	-	TRBV14	TRBJ2-2	CASSQTAGKFGELFF	TGTGCCAGCAGCCAAACGGCGGGGAAGTTCGGGGAGCTGTTTTTT
-	-	TRBV7-8	TRBJ2-1	CASSPEGQEQFF	TGTGCCAGCAGCCCAGAAGGGCAGGAGCAGTTCTTC
-	-	TRBV7-2	TRBJ1-1	CASSSHSLNTEAFF	TGTGCCAGCAGCTCACACAGCCTGAACACTGAAGCTTTCTTT
-	-	TRBV18	TRBJ1-1	CASSNGEAFF	TGTGCCAGCTCAAACGGTGAAGCTTTCTTT
-	TRBD1	TRBV27	TRBJ1-2	CASSLTGSGTGPNGYTF	TGTGCCAGCAGTTTAACAGGTTCCGGGACAGGGCCTAATGGCTACACCTTC
-	-	TRBV9	TRBJ1-4	CASSVGRETGIGEKLFF	TGTGCCAGCAGCGTAGGACGAGAAACAGGGATTGGTGAAAAACTGTTTTTT
-	TRBD1	TRBV15	TRBJ1-1	CATSRQGDTEAFF	TGTGCCACCAGCAGACAGGGGGACACTGAAGCTTTCTTT
-	-	TRBV18	TRBJ1-5	CASSRGPGEVQPQHF	TGTGCCAGCTCACGCGGTCCGGGCGAAGTTCAGCCCCAGCATTTT
-	-	TRBV11-2	TRBJ1-1	CASSSGRGKRNTEAFF	TGTGCCAGCAGCTCCGGTCGGGGCAAACGGAACACTGAAGCTTTCTTT
-	TRBD1	TRBV6-1	TRBJ1-6	CASRERLGTAGNSPLHF	TGTGCCAGCAGGGAAAGGTTGGGGACAGCGGGGAATTCACCCCTCCACTTT
-	-	TRBV4-3	TRBJ1-2	CASSQEWNYGYTF	TGCGCCAGCAGCCAAGAATGGAACTATGGCTACACCTTC
-	TRBD1	TRBV9	TRBJ2-3	CASSVVGVGTESTDTQYF	TGTGCCAGCAGCGTAGTGGGGGTCGGGACAGAGAGCACAGATACGCAGTATTTT
-	-	TRBV11-1	TRBJ2-1	CASRNQGQQFF	TGTGCCAGCAGGAATCAGGGCCAGCAGTTCTTC
-	-	TRBV20-1	TRBJ1-5	CSALRDLAQHF	TGCAGTGCTTTGAGGGATCTGGCCCAGCATTTT
-	-	TRBV4-3	TRBJ1-5	CASSQDGQRNQPQHF	TGCGCCAGCAGCCAAGACGGACAAAGAAATCAGCCCCAGCATTTT
-	-	TRBV7-9	TRBJ1-1	CASSTEETNTEAFF	TGTGCCAGCAGCACCGAGGAAACGAACACTGAAGCTTTCTTT
-	TRBD1	TRBV7-9	TRBJ1-5	CASSSDREEPQHF	TGTGCCAGCAGTTCGGACAGGGAAGAGCCCCAGCATTTT
-	-	TRBV19	TRBJ2-7	CASSRHQTYEQYF	TGTGCCAGTTCTAGACACCAAACCTACGAGCAGTACTTC
-	-	TRBV30	TRBJ2-1	CAWRSGVYNEQFF	TGTGCCTGGAGAAGCGGAGTATACAATGAGCAGTTCTTC
-	-	TRBV11-2	TRBJ2-1	CASSSPYNEQFF	TGTGCCAGCAGCTCCCCCTACAATGAGCAGTTCTTC
-	-	TRBV4-1	TRBJ1-1	CASSRGPTEAFF	TGCGCCAGCAGCCGAGGCCCCACTGAAGCTTTCTTT
-	-	TRBV7-9	TRBJ2-3	CASSLDQFSVLTDTQYF	TGTGCCAGCAGCTTAGACCAGTTTAGCGTCCTCACAGATACGCAGTATTTT
once	-	TRBV30	TRBJ2-1	CAWIEGRDPHSFSYNEQFF	TGTGCCTGGATCGAGGGGCGGGACCCACACTCGTTCTCCTACAATGAGCAGTTCTTC
-	-	TRBV5-1	TRBJ1-2	CASSLTTNYGYTF	TGCGCCAGCAGCTTAACGACTAACTATGGCTACACCTTC
-	-	TRBV5-1	TRBJ2-7	CASSRYTGSEEQYF	TGCGCCAGCAGCCGTTATACAGGGAGCGAGGAGCAGTACTTC
-	-	TRBV3-1/TRBV3-2	TRBJ1-6	CASGRPYVSPLHF	TGTGCCAGCGGGCGGCCATATGTCTCACCCCTCCACTTT
-	-	TRBV19	TRBJ2-3	CASSIRRWEDTQYF	TGTGCCAGTAGTATTCGCCGTTGGGAAGATACGCAGTATTTT